This TCR beta chain was observed in a study of blood T cell repertoires in COVID-19. Study background: PBMCs, B-cell-depleted T cells, or T cells were the source of the cDNA or gDNA that made up the material.

The data were produced by immunoSEQ multiplex PCR, yet TCRdb's version contains in-frame clones alone and is incomplete. Counted here are 100,000 to 150,000 clones, around 63% occurring once; the ten biggest clones make up 2% to 2.5%. CDR1 is LNHDA, CDR2 SQIVND, per germline (reference sequence). J lost 1 base, V lost 4 bases, and 1 base had no gene match. This CDR3 is 14 amino acids long. As for this clone: In the same sample, other DNA sequences code for this CDR3.

Input material: peripheral blood. The TCR sequence derives from a woman between 65 and 79 years old with acute or convalescent COVID-19. This sequence joins TRBV19 and TRBJ1-1; TRBD1 matches 9 bases. DNA for the CDR3: TGTGCCAGTAGTAGGGGACAGGGGAACACTGAAGCTTTCTTT. Its translation: CASSRGQGNTEAFF.